This TCR beta chain was recorded in a study of T-cell memory formation after mild COVID-19. TCRdb reanalysed the 5' RACE reads using MiXCR and keeps one entry per CDR3 protein. Among about 310,000 distinct CDR3 sequences, 19% were seen once, and the ten largest hold 21%. The CDR3 has 16 residues. V lost 0 bases and J lost 4, with 15 bases in between. There are a few counts of this clonotype. This sequence was found in a man aged 18 to 29 who had mild COVID-19 (a few samples of this study predate the infection). Cell type and time point are not known. The sequenced material came from PBMCs or a T cell subset sorted from them (not recorded which). V usage is TRBV23-1 and J usage is TRBJ1-1; D uncertain. TRBV23-1 is known as an ORF, though its function is uncertain. CDR3 region: CASSQSRQREGTEAFF. CDR3 coding DNA: TGCGCCAGCAGTCAATCGCGGCAGCGAGAGGGCACTGAAGCTTTCTTT.